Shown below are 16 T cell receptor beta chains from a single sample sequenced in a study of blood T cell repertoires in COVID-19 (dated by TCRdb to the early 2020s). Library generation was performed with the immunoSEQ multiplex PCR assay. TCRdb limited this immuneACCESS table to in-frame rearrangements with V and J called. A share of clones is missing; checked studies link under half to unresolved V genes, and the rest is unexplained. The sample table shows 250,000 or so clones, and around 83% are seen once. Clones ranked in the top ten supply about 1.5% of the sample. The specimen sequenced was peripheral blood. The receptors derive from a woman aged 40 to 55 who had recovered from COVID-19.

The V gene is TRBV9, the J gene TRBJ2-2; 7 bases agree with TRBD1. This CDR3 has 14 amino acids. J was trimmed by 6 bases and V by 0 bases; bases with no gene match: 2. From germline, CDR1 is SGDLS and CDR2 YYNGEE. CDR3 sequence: CASSVEGAPGELFF. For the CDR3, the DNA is TGTGCCAGCAGCGTAGAGGGGGCGCCCGGGGAGCTGTTTTTT.

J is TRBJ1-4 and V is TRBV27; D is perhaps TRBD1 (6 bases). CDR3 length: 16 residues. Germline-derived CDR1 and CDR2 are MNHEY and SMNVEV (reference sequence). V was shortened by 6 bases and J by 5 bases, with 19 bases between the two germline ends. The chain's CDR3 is CASRWGGAGGNEKLFF. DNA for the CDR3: TGTGCCAGCAGGTGGGGGGGGGCCGGGGGAAATGAAAAACTGTTTTTT. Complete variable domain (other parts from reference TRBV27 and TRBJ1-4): EAQVTQNPRYLITVTGKKLTVTCSQNMNHEYMSWYRQDPGLGLRQIYYSMNVEVTDKGDVPEGYKVSRKEKRNFPLILESPSPNQTSLYFCASRWGGAGGNEKLFFGSGTQLSVL.

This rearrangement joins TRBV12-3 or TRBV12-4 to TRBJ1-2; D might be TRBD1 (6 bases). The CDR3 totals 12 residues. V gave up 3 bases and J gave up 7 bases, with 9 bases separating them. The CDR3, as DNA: TGTGCCAGCAGTTTTGTACAGGGTGGCTACACCTTC. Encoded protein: CASSFVQGGYTF.

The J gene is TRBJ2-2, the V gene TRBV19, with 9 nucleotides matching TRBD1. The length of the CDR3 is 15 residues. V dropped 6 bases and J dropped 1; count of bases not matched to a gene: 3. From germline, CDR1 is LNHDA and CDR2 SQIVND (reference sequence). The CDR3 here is CASSRQGVNTGELFF. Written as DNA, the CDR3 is TGTGCCAGTAGCCGACAGGGGGTGAACACCGGGGAGCTGTTTTTT.

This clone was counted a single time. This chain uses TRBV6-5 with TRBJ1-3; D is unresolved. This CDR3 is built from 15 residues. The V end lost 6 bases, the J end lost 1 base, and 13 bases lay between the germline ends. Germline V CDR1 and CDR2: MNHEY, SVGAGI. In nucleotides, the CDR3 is TGTGCCAGCAGAAACGGAGAGGGATCTGGAAACACCATATATTTT. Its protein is CASRNGEGSGNTIYF.

CDR3 DNA: TGTGCCAGCAGCTCGAGGGCGGGGGCCAACAATGAGCAGTTCTTC. It translates to CASSSRAGANNEQFF. The chain recombines TRBV7-6 with TRBJ2-1; tentatively, D is TRBD2 (7 bases). V gave up 4 bases and J gave up 5 bases, with 15 bases separating them. The length of the CDR3 is 15 residues. Germline CDR1 SGHVS, CDR2 FNYEAQ.

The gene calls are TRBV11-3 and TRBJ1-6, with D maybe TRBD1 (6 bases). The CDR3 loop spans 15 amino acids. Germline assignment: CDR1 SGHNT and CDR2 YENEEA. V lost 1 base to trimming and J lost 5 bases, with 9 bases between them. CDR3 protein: CASSLGGQHNSPLHF. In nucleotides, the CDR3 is TGTGCCAGCAGCTTAGGTGGACAGCATAATTCACCCCTCCACTTT.

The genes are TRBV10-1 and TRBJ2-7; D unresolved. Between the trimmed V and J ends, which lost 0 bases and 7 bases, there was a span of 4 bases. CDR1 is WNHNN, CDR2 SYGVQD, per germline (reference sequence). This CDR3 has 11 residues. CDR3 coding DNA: TGCGCCAGCAGTGAGTCCAAAGAGCAGTACTTC. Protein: CASSESKEQYF.

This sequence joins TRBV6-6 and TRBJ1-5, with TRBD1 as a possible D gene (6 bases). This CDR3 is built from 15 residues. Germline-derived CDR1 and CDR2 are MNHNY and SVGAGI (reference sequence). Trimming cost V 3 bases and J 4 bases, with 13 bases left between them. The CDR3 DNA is TGTGCCAGCAGTTATTATGCAGGGGAAAATCAGCCCCAGCATTTT. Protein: CASSYYAGENQPQHF.

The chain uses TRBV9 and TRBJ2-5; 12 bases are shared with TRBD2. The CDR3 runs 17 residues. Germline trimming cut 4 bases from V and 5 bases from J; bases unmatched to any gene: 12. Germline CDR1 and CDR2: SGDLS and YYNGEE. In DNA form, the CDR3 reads TGTGCCAGCAGCAGATACCCTAGCGGGGGGGCCCGGGAGACCCAGTACTTC. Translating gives CASSRYPSGGARETQYF. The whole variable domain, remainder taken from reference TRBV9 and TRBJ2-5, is DSGVTQTPKHLITATGQRVTLRCSPRSGDLSVYWYQQSLDQGLQFLIQYYNGEERAKGNILERFSAQQFPDLHSELNLSSLELGDSALYFCASSRYPSGGARETQYFGPGTRLLVL.

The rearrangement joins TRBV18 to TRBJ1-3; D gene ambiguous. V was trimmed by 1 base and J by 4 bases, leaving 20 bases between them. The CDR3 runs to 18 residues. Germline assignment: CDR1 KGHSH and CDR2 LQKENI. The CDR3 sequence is CASSPLFQEGHIGNTIYF. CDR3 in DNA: TGTGCCAGCTCACCACTTTTTCAGGAGGGTCATATCGGAAACACCATATATTTT. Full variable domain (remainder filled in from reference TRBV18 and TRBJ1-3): NAGVMQNPRHLVRRRGQEARLRCSPMKGHSHVYWYRQLPEEGLKFMVYLQKENIIDESGMPKERFSAEFPKEGPSILRIQQVVRGDSAAYFCASSPLFQEGHIGNTIYFGEGSWLTVV.

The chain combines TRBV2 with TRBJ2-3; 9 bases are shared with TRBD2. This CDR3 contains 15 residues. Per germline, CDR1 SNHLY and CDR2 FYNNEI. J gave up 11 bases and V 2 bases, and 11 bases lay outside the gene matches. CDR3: CASSEWIASGEGQYF. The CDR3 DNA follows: TGTGCCAGCAGTGAATGGATCGCTAGCGGGGAGGGGCAGTATTTT.

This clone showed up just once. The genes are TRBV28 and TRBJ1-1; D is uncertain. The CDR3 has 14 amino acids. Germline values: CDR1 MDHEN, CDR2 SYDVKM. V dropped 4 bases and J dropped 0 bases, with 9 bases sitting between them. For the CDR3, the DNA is TGTGCCAGCAGTTCGCTACCCCTGAACACTGAAGCTTTCTTT. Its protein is CASSSLPLNTEAFF.

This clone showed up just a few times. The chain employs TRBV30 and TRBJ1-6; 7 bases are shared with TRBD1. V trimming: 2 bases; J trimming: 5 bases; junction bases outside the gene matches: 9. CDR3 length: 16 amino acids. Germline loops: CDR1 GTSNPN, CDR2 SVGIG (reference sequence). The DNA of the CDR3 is TGTGCCTGGAGTAGGTCAGGGACAGCCAATAATTCACCCCTCCACTTT. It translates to CAWSRSGTANNSPLHF.

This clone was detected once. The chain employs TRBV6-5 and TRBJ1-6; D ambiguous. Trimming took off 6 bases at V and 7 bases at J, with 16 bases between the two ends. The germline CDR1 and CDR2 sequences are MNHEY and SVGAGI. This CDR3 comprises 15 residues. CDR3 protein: CASSELTELNSPLHF. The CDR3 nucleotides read TGTGCCAGCAGCGAGTTGACTGAGCTAAATTCACCCCTCCACTTT.

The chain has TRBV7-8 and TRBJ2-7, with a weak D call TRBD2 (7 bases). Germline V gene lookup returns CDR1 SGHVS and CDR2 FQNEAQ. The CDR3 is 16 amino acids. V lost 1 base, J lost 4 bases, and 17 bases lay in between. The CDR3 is CASSLGLFGGTYEQYF. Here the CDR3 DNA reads TGTGCCAGCAGCTTAGGGTTGTTCGGGGGGACATACGAGCAGTACTTC.